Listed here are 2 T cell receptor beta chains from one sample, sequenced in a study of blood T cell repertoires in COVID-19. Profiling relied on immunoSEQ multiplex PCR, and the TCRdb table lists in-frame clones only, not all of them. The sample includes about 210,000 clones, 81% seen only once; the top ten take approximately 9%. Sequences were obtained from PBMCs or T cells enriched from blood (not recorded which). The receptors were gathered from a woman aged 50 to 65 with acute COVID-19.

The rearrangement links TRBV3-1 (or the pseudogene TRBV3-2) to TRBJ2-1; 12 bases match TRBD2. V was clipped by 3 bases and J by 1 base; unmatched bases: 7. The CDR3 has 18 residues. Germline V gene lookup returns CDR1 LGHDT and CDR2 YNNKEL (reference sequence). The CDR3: CASSQQLAGGPSYNEQFF. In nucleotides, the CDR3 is TGTGCCAGCAGCCAGCAACTAGCGGGGGGACCTTCCTACAATGAGCAGTTCTTC.

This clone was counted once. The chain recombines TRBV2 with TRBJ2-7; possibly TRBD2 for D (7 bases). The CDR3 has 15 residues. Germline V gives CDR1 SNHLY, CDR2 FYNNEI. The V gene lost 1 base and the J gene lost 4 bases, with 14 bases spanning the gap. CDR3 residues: CASSEGRGGIYEQYF. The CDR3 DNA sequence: TGTGCCAGCAGTGAAGGGAGGGGGGGCATATACGAGCAGTACTTC.